This is a list of T cell receptor beta chains from one sample in a study of cytotoxic CD8 clonotypes in ibrutinib-treated CLL. Only in-frame clones appear in the TCRdb table, and some are missing; sequencing was by immunoSEQ multiplex PCR. The sample includes 25,000 to 30,000 clones, about three quarters of them seen just once. The source material was PBMCs, sampled after 36 months of ibrutinib treatment. The receptors were gathered from a human donor with chronic lymphocytic leukemia. CDR3s include the opening cysteine and the closing phenylalanine or tryptophan. D genes are given only for firm matches. Size is stated for part of the rows, as once, few or many counts, or as a class when the clone is expanded.

>15|TRBV5-1|-|TRBJ1-2|-
TGCGCCAGCAGCTTGGCCCACCGACTGAACTATGGCTACACCTTC
CASSLAHRLNYGYTF
>14|TRBV4-2|-|TRBJ2-3|-
TGTGCCAGCAGCCAAGATATTCGAACAGATACGCAGTATTTT
CASSQDIRTDTQYF
>12|TRBV7-9|TRBD1|TRBJ1-6|-
TGTGCCATCCGGACAGGGTCCTCACCCCTCCACTTT
CAIRTGSSPLHF
>15|TRBV10-3|TRBD1|TRBJ2-7|-
TGTGCCATCAGTGAGTCGGGACAGCCGGCTTACGAGCAGTACTTC
CAISESGQPAYEQYF
>13|TRBV29-1|-|TRBJ2-7|-
TGCAGCGTTGAAGGGGATCCCTCCTACGAGCAGTACTTC
CSVEGDPSYEQYF
>14|TRBV10-3|TRBD1|TRBJ1-4|-
TGTGCCATCAGTGATAGAGGGGGCGATGAAAAACTGTTTTTT
CAISDRGGDEKLFF
>14|TRBV6-1|-|TRBJ1-6|-
TGTGCCAGCAGTGGGATCCTCAACAATTCACCCCTCCACTTT
CASSGILNNSPLHF
>11|TRBV5-8|-|TRBJ1-5|-
TGTGCCAGCAGCTTGCCTCAGCCCCAGCATTTT
CASSLPQPQHF
>14|TRBV18|-|TRBJ2-5|once
TGTGCCAGCTCACCACCGCCAGGGCGGGAGACCCAGTACTTC
CASSPPPGRETQYF
>14|TRBV18|-|TRBJ1-2|-
TGTGCCAGCTCACCCTCAACAGGGCGGGATGGCTACACCTTC
CASSPSTGRDGYTF
>13|TRBV19|-|TRBJ2-7|-
TGTGCCAGTAGTAGGAAGGAGGGCTACGAGCAGTACTTC
CASSRKEGYEQYF
>15|TRBV6-6|-|TRBJ2-3|-
TGTGCCAGCAGTTCCGCCGACAGGTACACAGATACGCAGTATTTT
CASSSADRYTDTQYF
>15|TRBV5-1|TRBD2|TRBJ2-3|-
TGCGCCAGCAGCTTGGGGCGGGGGGCCACAGATACGCAGTATTTT
CASSLGRGATDTQYF
>15|TRBV6-6|-|TRBJ2-1|-
TGTGCCAGCAACTCCGGGGGACGCTCCTACAATGAGCAGTTCTTC
CASNSGGRSYNEQFF
>17|TRBV4-1|TRBD1|TRBJ1-1|-
TGCGCCAGCAGCCAAGGTCTGCAGGGGGCTAGAGGCACTGAAGCTTTCTTT
CASSQGLQGARGTEAFF
>16|TRBV12-5|-|TRBJ1-3|-
TGTGCTAGTGGTTTGGGGCAGGTGATCTCTGGAAACACCATATATTTT
CASGLGQVISGNTIYF
>14|TRBV29-1|TRBD2|TRBJ2-1|-
TGCAGCGTTGAATGGGCGCTAGCGGGGGGGCGGGAGTTCTTC
CSVEWALAGGREFF
>15|TRBV7-3|TRBD2|TRBJ2-1|-
TGTGCCAGCAGCTTACCGGGGGGGCCGAAAAATGAGCAGTTCTTC
CASSLPGGPKNEQFF
>15|TRBV9|-|TRBJ2-7|large
TGTGCCAGCAGCCCCGACACCGGGACGAGAAACGAGCAGTACTTC
CASSPDTGTRNEQYF
>13|TRBV27|-|TRBJ2-5|once
TGTGCCAGCAGTCCACAACCTCGGGAGACCCAGTACTTC
CASSPQPRETQYF
>14|TRBV10-3|-|TRBJ2-1|once
TGTGCCACGGGGGGCCGTAGCTCCTACAATGAGCAGTTCTTC
CATGGRSSYNEQFF
>13|TRBV5-1|-|TRBJ1-2|few
TGCGCCAGCAGCTTGGAGACATCTTTGGGCTACACCTTC
CASSLETSLGYTF
>14|TRBV27|TRBD2|TRBJ2-7|-
TGTGCCAGCAGTTTATCTTCTGGGGGGGACGAGCAGTACTTC
CASSLSSGGDEQYF
>15|TRBV9|-|TRBJ2-1|-
TGTGCCAGCAGTAGGGAGGGGGGATTGGACAATGAGCAGTTCTTC
CASSREGGLDNEQFF
>16|TRBV4-1|TRBD1|TRBJ1-3|few
TGCGCCAGCAGCCAAGATCAGGGGGCCACTGGAAACACCATATATTTT
CASSQDQGATGNTIYF
>15|TRBV7-9|TRBD1|TRBJ2-3|many
TGTGCCAGCAGCCAAGAACAGGGGGCCACAGATACGCAGTATTTT
CASSQEQGATDTQYF
>14|TRBV7-9|-|TRBJ1-2|-
TGTGCCAGCAGCCCCTCGGGGGAGAGCTATGGCTACACCTTC
CASSPSGESYGYTF
>14|TRBV30|TRBD1|TRBJ2-3|-
TGTGCCTGGAGTGCTACAGGGGTCACAGATACGCAGTATTTT
CAWSATGVTDTQYF
>15|TRBV5-1|TRBD1|TRBJ1-2|once
TGCGCCAGCAGCTTTTCCGGGACAGGGGTAAATGGCTACACCTTC
CASSFSGTGVNGYTF
>16|TRBV5-1|-|TRBJ2-7|once
TGCGCCAGCAGTTGGACAGCTACCACCACTTGGACCGAGCAGTACTTC
CASSWTATTTWTEQYF
>16|TRBV6-6|-|TRBJ1-5|-
TGTGCCAGCAGTAACGGGGGGATAATGAACAATCAGCCCCAGCATTTT
CASSNGGIMNNQPQHF
>15|TRBV7-2|TRBD2|TRBJ2-5|-
TGTGCCAGCAGCTTAGGGCTAGCGGCACAAGAGACCCAGTACTTC
CASSLGLAAQETQYF
>15|TRBV25-1|TRBD1|TRBJ1-6|-
TGTGCCAGCGGCCAGGGGGCTTGGTATAATTCACCCCTCCACTTT
CASGQGAWYNSPLHF
>16|TRBV5-6|TRBD2|TRBJ2-3|-
TGTGCCAGCAGCTTGACTAGCGGGGGGGCCACAGATACGCAGTATTTT
CASSLTSGGATDTQYF
>14|TRBV7-2|-|TRBJ2-7|-
TGTGCCAGCAGCCCGGGGGAGAGCCGGTACGAGCAGTACTTC
CASSPGESRYEQYF
>14|TRBV5-1|TRBD1|TRBJ2-5|-
TGCGCCAGCAGCTCCTTCGACAGGGAAGAGACCCAGTACTTC
CASSSFDREETQYF
>14|TRBV5-1|-|TRBJ1-1|-
TGCGCCAGCAGCTTGCAGGGGCTTGACACTGAAGCTTTCTTT
CASSLQGLDTEAFF